This TCR beta chain was observed in a study of blood T cell repertoires in COVID-19. Original processing notes: Cell counts per sample came from amplifying reference gene primers. Sequencing was performed with immunoSEQ multiplex PCR; in TCRdb, only in-frame clones are kept and a portion is missing. That table is the source of V, J and clone size, and D and trimming were worked out from the DNA. This table has 130,000 to 150,000 clones, over 70% appearing once. Germline V CDR1 and CDR2: LNHDA, SQIVND (reference sequence). The V and J ends lost 3 bases and 10 bases, in that order; junction bases with no gene match: 12. The CDR3 totals 16 residues. Residents of under 25 US areas, aged about 18 to 89 years, made up the participants. Self-reported history from a screening survey and questionnaire set each donor's cohort.

The sequence was obtained from a man between 60 and 75 years old who had recovered from COVID-19. The genes are TRBV19 and TRBJ1-1; 12 bases map to TRBD1. The sample consisted of PBMCs or T cells enriched from blood (not recorded which). The CDR3 loop is CASSIGLGTGGYLAFF. Here the CDR3 DNA reads TGTGCCAGTAGTATCGGCTTGGGGACAGGGGGCTATCTAGCTTTCTTT. Supplemented by reference TRBV19 and TRBJ1-1, the full variable domain reads DGGITQSPKYLFRKEGQNVTLSCEQNLNHDAMYWYRQDPGQGLRLIYYSQIVNDFQKGDIAEGYSVSREKKESFPLTVTSAQKNPTAFYLCASSIGLGTGGYLAFFGQGTRLTVV.